Sequencing of this T cell receptor (beta chain) was carried out in a study of CD8+CD57+ T cells in acquired aplastic anemia. Germline V CDR1 and CDR2: SGDLS, YYNGEE. CDR3 length equals 16 residues. The germline V and J ends were trimmed by 0 bases and 3 bases, with 15 bases remaining between them. Study-level findings and limits: Almost 30 CD8+ CDR3 sequences occurred in both the patients and the controls.

Ten or more counts support this clonotype. Its target is not known. The study profiled TCR beta VDJ and CDR3 using genomic DNA as template. Using its own MiXCR run on the reads, TCRdb lists one record per CDR3 protein. The sample yields about 160,000 distinct CDR3 sequences, approximately 40% seen once. This TCR derives from a human donor in good health. The chain recombines TRBV9 with TRBJ2-5, with D possibly being TRBD2 (7 bases). Sequencing was performed on sorted CD4+, CD8+, or CD8+CD57+ T cells (not recorded which) from PBMCs. This chain's CDR3 is CASSVGGGRVEETQYF. In nucleotides, the CDR3 is TGTGCCAGCAGCGTAGGGGGGGGCAGGGTGGAAGAGACCCAGTACTTC.